This entry lists 29 T cell receptor beta chains sequenced from one sample in a study of spatial heterogeneity in lung cancer. Via MiXCR, TCRdb re-called the 5' RACE reads, giving one row per CDR3 protein. The table has 4,000 or so distinct CDR3 sequences, about a third seen once. The time point denotes: sample taken at primary tumor resection. Sequencing of whole RNA from tumor, nontumor lung or frozen PBMC involved no sorting. The sample was PBMCs, taken at surgery. The receptors were gathered from a male donor with early-stage non-small cell lung cancer.

This clonotype showed up just a few times. The library was built for alpha chains, so this beta chain is an off-target read and its size means little. V is TRBV6-6 and J is TRBJ1-1; 7 bases align to TRBD1. V lost 2 bases, J lost 2 bases, and 5 bases stayed unmatched. Per the germline V gene, CDR1 is MNHNY and CDR2 is SVGAGI (reference sequence). The CDR3 is made up of 15 amino acids. This CDR3 is CASSYTGEFNTEAFF. In DNA, the CDR3 is TGTGCCAGCAGTTACACAGGGGAGTTCAACACTGAAGCTTTCTTT.

In the case of this clonotype: This beta chain represents an off-target read in a library built for alpha chains; its size is of limited meaning. The CDR3 sequence is CASSIPNFSYNEQFF. CDR3 DNA sequence: TGTGCCAGTAGTATCCCCAATTTCTCCTACAATGAGCAGTTCTTC. This rearrangement joins TRBV19 to TRBJ2-1, with no clear D. Germline loops: CDR1 LNHDA, CDR2 SQIVND (reference sequence). Trimming took 3 bases from V and 0 from J, leaving 9 bases between them. The CDR3 runs to 15 residues. The variable domain in full, with the rest retrieved from reference TRBV19 and TRBJ2-1, is DGGITQSPKYLFRKEGQNVTLSCEQNLNHDAMYWYRQDPGQGLRLIYYSQIVNDFQKGDIAEGYSVSREKKESFPLTVTSAQKNPTAFYLCASSIPNFSYNEQFFGPGTRLTVL.

To note about this clonotype: With the library built for alpha chains, this beta chain is off target and its frequency is not meaningful. The J gene is TRBJ2-3, the V gene TRBV7-2; tentative D call: TRBD1 (6 bases). The CDR3 has 14 amino acids. Trimming pared 3 bases from V and 2 bases from J, leaving 9 bases between. Germline V gives CDR1 SGHTA, CDR2 FQGNSA. The CDR3 spells CASSFGQTTDTQYF. CDR3 nucleotide sequence: TGTGCCAGCAGCTTCGGACAGACCACAGATACGCAGTATTTT.

Points on this clonotype: This beta chain is a stray read from a library made for alpha chains; its abundance is not meaningful. The chain couples TRBV7-9 to TRBJ2-1; 8 nucleotides line up with TRBD1. The CDR3 length is 13 residues. Trimming at V came to 6 bases and at J to 8 bases, leaving 6 bases not matched to a gene. Germline CDR1 and CDR2: SEHNR and FQNEAQ (reference sequence). The CDR3 sequence: CASRDRDLDEQFF. The CDR3 region has the DNA TGTGCCAGCAGGGACAGGGACCTTGATGAGCAGTTCTTC. Full variable domain (outside the CDR3, taken from reference TRBV7-9 and TRBJ2-1): DTGVSQNPRHKITKRGQNVTFRCDPISEHNRLYWYRQTLGQGPEFLTYFQNEAQLEKSRLLSDRFSAERPKGSFSTLEIQRTEQGDSAMYLCASRDRDLDEQFFGPGTRLTVL.

A note on this clonotype: Because the library targeted alpha chains, this beta chain is an off-target read whose size means little. This chain joins TRBV7-8 and TRBJ2-1; possibly TRBD1 or TRBD2 for D (6 bases each). Per germline, CDR1 SGHVS and CDR2 FQNEAQ. The ends were cut back, 6 bases at V and 3 bases at J, with 18 bases in the middle. This CDR3 comprises 16 residues. The CDR3 here is CASRKGLGGRYNEQFF. CDR3 bases: TGTGCCAGCAGAAAGGGGCTAGGGGGGCGCTACAATGAGCAGTTCTTC. Filled out from reference TRBV7-8 and TRBJ2-1, the complete variable domain reads GAGVSQSPRYKVAKRGQDVALRCDPISGHVSLFWYQQALGQGPEFLTYFQNEAQLDKSGLPSDRFFAERPEGSVSTLKIQRTQQEDSAVYLCASRKGLGGRYNEQFFGPGTRLTVL.

Details on this clonotype: This beta chain is a stray sequence in a library constructed for alpha chains; its clone size is not meaningful. The V call is TRBV6-6, the J call TRBJ2-7; the D is unclear. V shed 5 bases and J shed 2 bases, with 10 bases lying between them. CDR3 length equals 13 residues. Germline assignment: CDR1 MNHNY and CDR2 SVGAGI (reference sequence). The CDR3 bases are TGTGCCAGCAGTCCGGACGGAGCCTACGAGCAGTACTTC. It yields the protein CASSPDGAYEQYF.

In the case of this clonotype: This beta chain lies outside the target of a library built for alpha chains; its clone size means little. The chain employs TRBV2 and TRBJ1-5; 7 bases agree with TRBD1. The trim removed 4 bases at V and 11 bases at J, leaving 5 bases unmatched. The CDR3 runs 12 residues. Germline CDR1 reads SNHLY; CDR2 reads FYNNEI. The CDR3 loop reads CASSAGTETQHF. CDR3 DNA sequence: TGTGCCAGCAGTGCCGGGACAGAGACCCAGCATTTT.

With respect to this clonotype: This beta chain lies outside the target of a library built for alpha chains; its clone size means little. The chain couples TRBV2 to TRBJ2-5, with D unclear. The germline V gene has CDR1 SNHLY and CDR2 FYNNEI. Trimming removed 4 bases from V and 11 bases from J, with 8 bases in between. This CDR3 comprises 10 residues. The CDR3 is CASSVQDQYF. Here the CDR3 DNA reads TGTGCCAGCAGTGTTCAGGATCAGTACTTC.

Concerning this clonotype: For a library built for alpha chains, this beta chain is a stray read; little rests on its size. This chain joins TRBV12-3 or TRBV12-4 and TRBJ2-5, with D unclear. The ends were cut back, 4 bases at V and 3 bases at J, with 3 bases in the middle. This CDR3 is 11 amino acids long. The CDR3 reads CASSSEETQYF. CDR3 nucleotide sequence: TGTGCCAGCAGTTCGGAAGAGACCCAGTACTTC.

A word on this clonotype: This beta chain represents an off-target read in a library built for alpha chains; its size is of limited meaning. The chain has TRBV10-3 and TRBJ2-3; D remains unclear. Per the germline V gene, CDR1 is ENHRY and CDR2 is SYGVKD. This CDR3 contains 13 residues. V was clipped by 10 bases and J by 3 bases, with 14 bases between them. The CDR3 DNA is TGTGCCACCCTTCCCGGAGAAACAGATACGCAGTATTTT. Amino acids: CATLPGETDTQYF.

Note on this clonotype: This beta chain appears as a stray read in a library generated for alpha chains; its size is not informative. This chain connects TRBV6-6 to TRBJ2-5, with D uncertain. CDR3 length equals 14 residues. Per germline, CDR1 MNHNY and CDR2 SVGAGI (reference sequence). Trimming left V 2 bases short and J 5 bases short, with 12 bases between. The DNA for the CDR3 is TGTGCCAGCAGTTACACCCAGACAATTGAGACCCAGTACTTC. Protein: CASSYTQTIETQYF.

As for this clonotype: Found in a library prepared for alpha chains, this beta chain is an off-target read, and its abundance has little meaning. This chain uses TRBV6-5 with TRBJ2-7; TRBD1 might be the D (5 bases). The length of the CDR3 is 13 residues. Germline V gene lookup returns CDR1 MNHEY and CDR2 SVGAGI. Trimming cost V 4 bases and J 2 bases, with 9 bases left between them. In nucleotides, the CDR3 is TGTGCCAGCAGTTCGGACATTACCTACGAGCAGTACTTC. Amino acids: CASSSDITYEQYF.

To note about this clonotype: This beta chain appears as a stray read in a library generated for alpha chains; its size is not informative. CDR3 in DNA: TGCGCCAGCAGCTTGGGTGACATCCCCTACGAGCAGTACTTC. It translates to CASSLGDIPYEQYF. This chain joins TRBV5-1 and TRBJ2-7; D gene ambiguous. This CDR3 is 14 amino acids long. Trimming left V 0 bases short and J 2 bases short, with 9 bases between. The germline V gene has CDR1 SGHRS and CDR2 YFSETQ. The entire variable domain, with the rest obtained from reference TRBV5-1 and TRBJ2-7, is as follows: KAGVTQTPRYLIKTRGQQVTLSCSPISGHRSVSWYQQTPGQGLQFLFEYFSETQRNKGNFPGRFSGRQFSNSRSEMNVSTLELGDSALYLCASSLGDIPYEQYFGPGTRLTVT.

As concerns this clonotype: This beta chain appears as a stray read in a library generated for alpha chains; its size is not informative. The chain links TRBV28 to TRBJ2-5, with D uncertain. CDR1 and CDR2 (germline): MDHEN, SYDVKM. V dropped 7 bases and J dropped 4 bases, with 13 bases sitting between them. CDR3 size: 13 residues. The CDR3 DNA reads as TGTGCCAGCACCTCGGGCTTCTTAGAGACCCAGTACTTC. Amino acid sequence: CASTSGFLETQYF.

Comments on this clonotype: Found in a library prepared for alpha chains, this beta chain is an off-target read, and its abundance has little meaning. The rearrangement uses TRBV6-2 or TRBV6-3 and TRBJ2-1; TRBD2 matches 9 bases. J was trimmed by 11 bases and V by 2 bases; bases with no gene match: 4. Germline-derived CDR1 and CDR2 are MNHEY and SVGEGT. This CDR3 has 13 amino acids. The CDR3 DNA reads TGTGCCAGCAGTTACATCCTAGCGGGAAAGCAGTTCTTC. Its translation is CASSYILAGKQFF.

Details on this clonotype: This beta chain represents an off-target read in a library built for alpha chains; its size is of limited meaning. The chain links TRBV30 to TRBJ2-6, with D perhaps being TRBD1 or TRBD2 (5 bases each). Trimming pared 5 bases from V and 0 bases from J, leaving 14 bases between. The CDR3 contains 16 residues. Germline CDR1 is GTSNPN and CDR2 is SVGIG (reference sequence). The CDR3 bases are TGTGCCTGGTCTAGGGGACCTCGCTCTGGGGCCAACGTCCTGACTTTC. It specifies CAWSRGPRSGANVLTF.

This clonotype has only one observation. Being off target in a library aimed at alpha chains, this beta chain has a size of little meaning. The chain couples TRBV2 to TRBJ2-5; D uncertain. V was shortened by 5 bases and J by 2 bases, with 9 bases between the two germline ends. The CDR3 runs to 13 residues. Germline CDR1 SNHLY, CDR2 FYNNEI. The CDR3 DNA follows: TGTGCCAGCAGTTCCGGGTCTCAAGAGACCCAGTACTTC. Translating gives CASSSGSQETQYF.

For this clonotype: The library was built for alpha chains, so this beta chain is an off-target read and its size means little. The rearrangement links TRBV24-1 to TRBJ2-2, with 9 positions matching TRBD1. The germline V gene has CDR1 KGHDR and CDR2 SFDVKD. The CDR3 covers 13 residues. J lost 12 bases, V lost 9 bases, and 10 bases had no gene match. The CDR3 reads CATPPVDRGKLFF. In DNA form, the CDR3 reads TGTGCCACCCCCCCGGTGGACAGGGGTAAGCTGTTTTTT.

Comments on this clonotype: This beta chain appears as a stray read in a library generated for alpha chains; its size is not informative. The chain has TRBV28 and TRBJ2-1; 10 positions match TRBD2. CDR1 MDHEN and CDR2 SYDVKM come from the germline V gene. Trimming took 4 bases from V and 3 from J; bases not matched to a gene: 3. CDR3 length: 15 residues. Here the CDR3 DNA reads TGTGCCAGCAGTTCTCCTAGCGGGGGCTACAATGAGCAGTTCTTC. Its translation is CASSSPSGGYNEQFF.

This clonotype has more than one count but fewer than ten. This beta chain is a stray sequence in a library constructed for alpha chains; its clone size is not meaningful. V gene TRBV29-1 combines with J gene TRBJ2-1; TRBD2 might be the D (6 bases). The germline CDR1 and CDR2 sequences are SQVTM and ANQGSEA. The ends were cut back, 3 bases at V and 6 bases at J, with 15 bases in the middle. The CDR3 contains 14 residues. In DNA form, the CDR3 reads TGCAGCGTTGAGCGGGAATGGGGTGCCAATGAGCAGTTCTTC. Translated, it gives CSVEREWGANEQFF.

This clonotype was detected only a few times. For a library built for alpha chains, this beta chain is a stray read; little rests on its size. This rearrangement joins TRBV5-4 to TRBJ2-1; the match to TRBD2 covers 9 bases. V trimming: 4 bases; J trimming: 3 bases; junction bases outside the gene matches: 11. Germline V gene lookup returns CDR1 SGHNT and CDR2 YYREEE (reference sequence). This CDR3 has 17 residues. The CDR3: CASSTGGSGGFYNEQFF. CDR3 DNA sequence: TGTGCCAGCAGCACAGGAGGTAGCGGGGGATTCTACAATGAGCAGTTCTTC.

This clonotype was observed a few times. Because the library targeted alpha chains, this beta chain is an off-target read whose size means little. The chain couples TRBV20-1 to TRBJ2-3; 10 bases are shared with TRBD2. The CDR3 contains 14 residues. The junction had 8 bases not matched to a gene; V was cut back by 7 bases and J by 4 bases. CDR1 is DFQATT, CDR2 SNEGSKA, per germline (reference sequence). As DNA, the CDR3 is TGCAGTGTGGGTGGAGCGGGAGGGCCAGATACGCAGTATTTT. Translating it yields CSVGGAGGPDTQYF.

This clonotype was observed a handful of times. This beta chain is off target for a library built for alpha chains, so its abundance means little. The chain combines TRBV12-3 or TRBV12-4 with TRBJ2-2, with 7 nucleotides matching TRBD1. This CDR3 spans 13 amino acids. The junction had 5 bases not matched to a gene; V was cut back by 6 bases and J by 7 bases. The CDR3 spells CASSFQGDGELFF. The CDR3 DNA sequence: TGTGCCAGCAGCTTCCAGGGGGACGGGGAGCTGTTTTTT.

A few counts support this clonotype. As an off-target read in a library built for alpha chains, this beta chain has a frequency of little significance. The chain employs TRBV25-1 and TRBJ2-1; D is perhaps TRBD1 (5 bases). CDR1 and CDR2 (germline): MGHDK, SYGVNS. The V and J ends lost 1 base and 7 bases respectively, with 11 bases between them. The CDR3 has 14 residues. The CDR3 here is CASSEFAGNNEQFF. CDR3 coding DNA: TGTGCCAGCAGTGAATTTGCAGGGAATAATGAGCAGTTCTTC.

This clonotype was recorded once. This beta chain slipped into a library made for alpha chains as a stray read, so its size is not meaningful. The rearrangement links TRBV7-9 to TRBJ2-3, with D perhaps being TRBD1 or TRBD2 (5 bases each). CDR3 length: 16 amino acids. Germline loops: CDR1 SEHNR, CDR2 FQNEAQ (reference sequence). The ends were cut back, 1 base at V and 6 bases at J, with 17 bases in the middle. The chain's CDR3 is CASSLGRGPAEDTQYF. The CDR3 DNA sequence: TGTGCCAGCAGCTTAGGACGGGGCCCTGCAGAGGATACGCAGTATTTT.

This clonotype was counted between two and nine times. This beta chain is off target for a library built for alpha chains, so its abundance means little. The chain is built from TRBV29-1 and TRBJ2-6; TRBD1 aligns across 11 bases. This CDR3 has 19 residues. Germline V gene sequence: CDR1 SQVTM, CDR2 ANQGSEA. The ends lost 5 bases at V and 1 base at J; junction bases unmatched: 13. The CDR3 DNA reads TGCAGCGTTCCCGGACTGCCCGGGACAGGGGGTTCTGGGGCCAACGTCCTGACTTTC. This sequence encodes CSVPGLPGTGGSGANVLTF.

Worth noting for this clonotype: This beta chain was picked up by a library intended for alpha chains and is off target, so its count carries little meaning. This chain joins TRBV18 and TRBJ2-1; 13 nucleotides align to TRBD2. This CDR3 has 20 residues. J was trimmed by 1 base and V by 2 bases; bases with no gene match: 11. Germline values: CDR1 KGHSH, CDR2 LQKENI. CDR3 DNA: TGTGCCAGCTCACCATTGCCGGGACTAGCGGGATATACGTCCTACAATGAGCAGTTCTTC. It codes for CASSPLPGLAGYTSYNEQFF.

This clonotype was seen a few times. A library prepared for alpha chains yielded this beta chain as an off-target read; its size is of little meaning. In DNA form, the CDR3 reads TGTGCCAGCAAGAGACAGGGAGCAAACGAGCAGTACTTC. It yields the protein CASKRQGANEQYF. The chain couples TRBV6-5 to TRBJ2-7, with 7 bases identical to TRBD1. Germline lookup yields CDR1 MNHEY and CDR2 SVGAGI. The CDR3 is made up of 13 amino acids. Germline trimming cut 7 bases from V and 5 bases from J; bases unmatched to any gene: 8.

A word on this clonotype: A library made for alpha chains picked up this beta chain off target, so its size means little. The V gene is TRBV20-1, the J gene TRBJ2-5; 8 bases map to TRBD2. Looked up from germline, CDR1 is DFQATT and CDR2 is SNEGSKA (reference sequence). The CDR3 is made up of 13 amino acids. The trim removed 3 bases at V and 4 bases at J, leaving 4 bases unmatched. CDR3 amino acids: CSASRGGRETQYF. Here the CDR3 DNA reads TGCAGTGCTAGTCGGGGGGGGCGAGAGACCCAGTACTTC.